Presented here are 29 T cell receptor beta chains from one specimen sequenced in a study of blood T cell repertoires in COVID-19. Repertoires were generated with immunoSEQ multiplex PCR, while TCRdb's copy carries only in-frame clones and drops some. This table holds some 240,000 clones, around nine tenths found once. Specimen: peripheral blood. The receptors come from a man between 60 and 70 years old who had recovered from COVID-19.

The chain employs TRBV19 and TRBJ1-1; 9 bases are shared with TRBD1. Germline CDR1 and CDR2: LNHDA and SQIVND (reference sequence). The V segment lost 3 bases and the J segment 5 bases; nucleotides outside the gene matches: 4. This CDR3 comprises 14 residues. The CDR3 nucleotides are TGTGCCAGTAGTATGCTGACAGGGGGGACTGAAGCTTTCTTT. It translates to CASSMLTGGTEAFF.

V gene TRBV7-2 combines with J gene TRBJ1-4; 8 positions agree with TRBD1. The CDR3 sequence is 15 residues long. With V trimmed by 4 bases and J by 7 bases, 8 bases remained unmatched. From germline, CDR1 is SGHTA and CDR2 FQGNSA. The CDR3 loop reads CASSSRQGAIEKLFF. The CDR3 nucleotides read TGTGCCAGCAGCTCCCGGCAGGGGGCGATTGAAAAACTGTTTTTT.

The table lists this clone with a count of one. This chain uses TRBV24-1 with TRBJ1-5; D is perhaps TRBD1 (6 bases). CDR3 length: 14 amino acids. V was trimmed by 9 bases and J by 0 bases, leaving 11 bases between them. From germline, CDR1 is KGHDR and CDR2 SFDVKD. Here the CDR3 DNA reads TGTGCCACCTCCCCAGGGGCTAGCAATCAGCCCCAGCATTTT. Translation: CATSPGASNQPQHF.

In DNA form, the CDR3 reads TGTGCCAGTAGTATACTCTTAGCGGGAGGAAGAGATACGCAGTATTTT. Its protein product is CASSILLAGGRDTQYF. The rearrangement joins TRBV19 to TRBJ2-3, with 10 bases identical to TRBD2. CDR3 length: 16 amino acids. Germline loops: CDR1 LNHDA, CDR2 SQIVND (reference sequence). The V and J ends lost 2 bases and 5 bases, in that order; junction bases with no gene match: 7.

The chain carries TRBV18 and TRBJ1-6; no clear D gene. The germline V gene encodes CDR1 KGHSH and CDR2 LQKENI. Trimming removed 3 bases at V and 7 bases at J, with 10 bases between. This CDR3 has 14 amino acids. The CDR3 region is CASSPLAGNSPLHF. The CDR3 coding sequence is TGTGCCAGCTCACCTCTTGCCGGGAATTCACCCCTCCACTTT.

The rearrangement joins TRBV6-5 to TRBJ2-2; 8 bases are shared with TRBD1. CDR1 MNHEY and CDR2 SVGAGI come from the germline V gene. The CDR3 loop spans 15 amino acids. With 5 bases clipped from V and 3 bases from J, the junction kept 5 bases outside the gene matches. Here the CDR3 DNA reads TGTGCCAGCAGTCGGAGACAGGGGTACACCGGGGAGCTGTTTTTT. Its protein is CASSRRQGYTGELFF.

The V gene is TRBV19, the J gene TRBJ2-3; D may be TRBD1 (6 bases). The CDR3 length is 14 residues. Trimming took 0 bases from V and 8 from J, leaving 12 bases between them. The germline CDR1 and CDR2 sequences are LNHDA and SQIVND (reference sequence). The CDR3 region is CASSIEQGAATQYF. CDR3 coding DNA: TGTGCCAGTAGTATAGAACAGGGAGCTGCTACGCAGTATTTT.

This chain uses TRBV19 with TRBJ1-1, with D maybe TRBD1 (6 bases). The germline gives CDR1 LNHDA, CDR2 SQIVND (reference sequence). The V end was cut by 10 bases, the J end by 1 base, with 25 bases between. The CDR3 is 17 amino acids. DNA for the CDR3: TGTGCCACCAATAAAAAAGGGGTCGGGACATCGAACACTGAAGCTTTCTTT. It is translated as CATNKKGVGTSNTEAFF.

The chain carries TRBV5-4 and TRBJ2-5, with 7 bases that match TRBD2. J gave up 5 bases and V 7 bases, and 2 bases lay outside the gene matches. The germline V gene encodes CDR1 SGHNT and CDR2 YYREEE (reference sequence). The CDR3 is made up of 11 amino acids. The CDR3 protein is CASGTTETQYF. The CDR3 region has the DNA TGTGCCAGCGGGACTACGGAGACCCAGTACTTC.

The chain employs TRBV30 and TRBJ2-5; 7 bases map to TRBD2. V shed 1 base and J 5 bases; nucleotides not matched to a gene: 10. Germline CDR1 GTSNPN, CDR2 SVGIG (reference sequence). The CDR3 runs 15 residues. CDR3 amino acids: CAWSADSGEWETQYF. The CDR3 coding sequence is TGTGCCTGGAGTGCCGACAGCGGGGAATGGGAGACCCAGTACTTC. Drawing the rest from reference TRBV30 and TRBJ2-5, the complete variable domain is SQTIHQWPATLVQPVGSPLSLECTVEGTSNPNLYWYRQAAGRGLQLLFYSVGIGQISSEVPQNLSASRPQDRQFILSSKKLLLSDSGFYLCAWSADSGEWETQYFGPGTRLLVL.

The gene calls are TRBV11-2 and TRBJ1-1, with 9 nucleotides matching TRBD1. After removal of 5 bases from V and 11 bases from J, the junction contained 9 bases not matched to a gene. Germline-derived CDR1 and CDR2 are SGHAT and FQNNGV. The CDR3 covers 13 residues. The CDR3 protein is CASSQPGTGTAFF. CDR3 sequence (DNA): TGTGCCAGCAGCCAGCCCGGGACAGGGACCGCTTTCTTT.

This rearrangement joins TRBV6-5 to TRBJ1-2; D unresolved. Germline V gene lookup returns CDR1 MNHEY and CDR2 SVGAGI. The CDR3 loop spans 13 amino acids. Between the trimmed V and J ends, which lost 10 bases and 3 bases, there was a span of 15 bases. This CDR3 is CATRPPGHYGYTF. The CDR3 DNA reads TGTGCCACCCGACCTCCTGGGCACTATGGCTACACCTTC.

CDR3: CASSQALGNTIYF. The CDR3 DNA is TGTGCCAGCAGCCAAGCTTTGGGAAACACCATATATTTT. V gene TRBV3-1 (or the pseudogene TRBV3-2) combines with J gene TRBJ1-3; D unresolved. The V end lost 1 base, the J end lost 4 bases, and 5 bases lay between the germline ends. CDR1 is LGHDT, CDR2 YNNKEL, per germline (reference sequence). This CDR3 is 13 amino acids long.

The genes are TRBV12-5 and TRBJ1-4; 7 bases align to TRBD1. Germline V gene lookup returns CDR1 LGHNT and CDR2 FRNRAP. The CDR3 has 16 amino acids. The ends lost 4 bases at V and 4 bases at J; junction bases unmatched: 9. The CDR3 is CASGSTPGQLNEKLFF. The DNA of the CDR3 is TGTGCTAGTGGTTCTACTCCGGGACAGCTTAATGAAAAACTGTTTTTT.

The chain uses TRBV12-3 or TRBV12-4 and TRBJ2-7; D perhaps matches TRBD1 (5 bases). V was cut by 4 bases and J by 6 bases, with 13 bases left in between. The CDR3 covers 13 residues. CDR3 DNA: TGTGCCAGCAGTTCCGCCCCCCAGGGCGAGCAGTACTTC. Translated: CASSSAPQGEQYF.

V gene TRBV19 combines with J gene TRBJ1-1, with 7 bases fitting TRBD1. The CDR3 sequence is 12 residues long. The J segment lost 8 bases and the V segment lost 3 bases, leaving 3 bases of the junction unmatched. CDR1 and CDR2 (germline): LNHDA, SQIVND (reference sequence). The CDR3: CASSILDREAFF. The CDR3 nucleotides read TGTGCCAGTAGTATCTTGGACAGGGAAGCTTTCTTT.

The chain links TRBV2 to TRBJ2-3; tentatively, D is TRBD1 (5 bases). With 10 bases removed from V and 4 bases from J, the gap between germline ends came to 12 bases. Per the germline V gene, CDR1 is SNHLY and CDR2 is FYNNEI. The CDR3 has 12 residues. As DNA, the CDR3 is TGTGCCACCCACGGACAATCAGATACGCAGTATTTT. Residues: CATHGQSDTQYF. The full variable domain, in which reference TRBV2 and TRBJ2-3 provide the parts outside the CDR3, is EPEVTQTPSHQVTQMGQEVILRCVPISNHLYFYWYRQILGQKVEFLVSFYNNEISEKSEIFDDQFSVERPDGSNFTLKIRSTKLEDSAMYFCATHGQSDTQYFGPGTRLTVL.

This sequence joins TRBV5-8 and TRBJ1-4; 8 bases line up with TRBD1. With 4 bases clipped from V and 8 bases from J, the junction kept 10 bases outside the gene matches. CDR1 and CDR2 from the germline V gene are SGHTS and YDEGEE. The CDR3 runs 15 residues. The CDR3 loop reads CASSPQGDRGEKLFF. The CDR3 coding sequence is TGTGCCAGCAGCCCACAGGGGGATCGGGGGGAAAAACTGTTTTTT. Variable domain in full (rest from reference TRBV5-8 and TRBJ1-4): EAGVTQSPTHLIKTRGQQATLRCSPISGHTSVYWYQQALGLGLQFLLWYDEGEERNRGNFPPRFSGRQFPNYSSELNVNALELEDSALYLCASSPQGDRGEKLFFGSGTQLSVL.

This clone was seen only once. CDR3 bases: TGTGCCAGCAGAAAGGACAGGGGGCCCTCCTACGAGCAGTACTTC. This gives the protein CASRKDRGPSYEQYF. The V and J genes are TRBV5-4 and TRBJ2-7; 11 bases map to TRBD1. The CDR3 totals 15 residues. V shed 5 bases and J 0 bases; nucleotides not matched to a gene: 4. The V gene's germline CDR1 is SGHNT and CDR2 YYREEE (reference sequence).

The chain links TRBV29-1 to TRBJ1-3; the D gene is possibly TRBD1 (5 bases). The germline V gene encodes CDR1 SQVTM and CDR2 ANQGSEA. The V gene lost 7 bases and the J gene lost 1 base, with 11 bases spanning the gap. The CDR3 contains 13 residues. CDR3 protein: CSGPRVSGNTIYF. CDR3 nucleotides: TGCAGCGGTCCCAGGGTTTCTGGAAACACCATATATTTT.

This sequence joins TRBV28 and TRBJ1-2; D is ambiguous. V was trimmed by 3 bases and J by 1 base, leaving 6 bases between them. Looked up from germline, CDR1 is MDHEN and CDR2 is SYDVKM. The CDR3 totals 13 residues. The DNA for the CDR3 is TGTGCCAGCAGTTTGGCGGGTAACTATGGCTACACCTTC. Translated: CASSLAGNYGYTF.

DNA of the CDR3: TGTGCCAGCAGCTTATTCCAGCGGGGAGTGAATGAGCAGTTCTTC. As protein: CASSLFQRGVNEQFF. The chain links TRBV7-3 to TRBJ2-1; 7 bases line up with TRBD2. Looked up from germline, CDR1 is SGHTA and CDR2 is FQGTGA. The CDR3 is made up of 15 amino acids. V was clipped by 2 bases and J by 7 bases; unmatched bases: 8.

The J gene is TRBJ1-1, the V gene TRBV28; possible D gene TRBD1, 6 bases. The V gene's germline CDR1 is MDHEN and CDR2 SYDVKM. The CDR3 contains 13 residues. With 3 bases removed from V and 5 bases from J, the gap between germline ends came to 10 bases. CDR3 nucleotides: TGTGCCAGCAGTTTGGGGGGGCAAACTGAAGCTTTCTTT. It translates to CASSLGGQTEAFF.

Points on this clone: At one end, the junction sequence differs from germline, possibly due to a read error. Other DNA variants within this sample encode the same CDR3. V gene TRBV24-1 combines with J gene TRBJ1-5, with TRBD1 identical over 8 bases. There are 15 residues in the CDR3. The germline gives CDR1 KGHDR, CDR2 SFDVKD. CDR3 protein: CATSDTGTGKQPQHF. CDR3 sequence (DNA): TGTGCCACCAGTGACACCGGGACAGGCAAACAGCCCCAGCATTTT.

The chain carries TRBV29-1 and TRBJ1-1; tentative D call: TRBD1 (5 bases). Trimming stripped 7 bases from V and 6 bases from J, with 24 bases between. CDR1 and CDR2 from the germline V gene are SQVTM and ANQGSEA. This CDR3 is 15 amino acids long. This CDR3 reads CSASGENAGGAEAFF. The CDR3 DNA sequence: TGCAGCGCCTCCGGAGAAAACGCGGGGGGGGCTGAAGCTTTCTTT.

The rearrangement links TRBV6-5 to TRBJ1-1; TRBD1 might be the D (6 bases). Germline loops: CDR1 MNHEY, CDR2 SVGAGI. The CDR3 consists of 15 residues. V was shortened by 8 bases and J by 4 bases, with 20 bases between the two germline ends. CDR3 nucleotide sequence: TGTGCCAGCCTGAAACCCTTAACAGGGAGCACTGAAGCTTTCTTT. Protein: CASLKPLTGSTEAFF.

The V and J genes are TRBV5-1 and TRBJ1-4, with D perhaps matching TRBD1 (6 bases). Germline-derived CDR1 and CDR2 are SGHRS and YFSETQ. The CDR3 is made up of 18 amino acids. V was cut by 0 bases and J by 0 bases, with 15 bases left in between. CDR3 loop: CASSLDRATTTTNEKLFF. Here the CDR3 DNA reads TGCGCCAGCAGCTTGGACAGGGCTACGACTACAACTAATGAAAAACTGTTTTTT.

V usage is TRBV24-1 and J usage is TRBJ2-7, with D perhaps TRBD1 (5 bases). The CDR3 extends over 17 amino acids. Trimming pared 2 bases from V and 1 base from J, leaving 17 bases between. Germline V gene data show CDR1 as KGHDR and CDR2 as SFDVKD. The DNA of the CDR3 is TGTGCCACCAGTGATTGCGTTTGGGGCCTATATTCCTACGAGCAGTACTTC. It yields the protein CATSDCVWGLYSYEQYF.

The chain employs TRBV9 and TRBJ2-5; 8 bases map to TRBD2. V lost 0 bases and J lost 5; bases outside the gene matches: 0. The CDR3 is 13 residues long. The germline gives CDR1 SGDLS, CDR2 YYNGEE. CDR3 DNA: TGTGCCAGCAGCGTAGCGGGGGGGGAGACCCAGTACTTC. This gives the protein CASSVAGGETQYF.